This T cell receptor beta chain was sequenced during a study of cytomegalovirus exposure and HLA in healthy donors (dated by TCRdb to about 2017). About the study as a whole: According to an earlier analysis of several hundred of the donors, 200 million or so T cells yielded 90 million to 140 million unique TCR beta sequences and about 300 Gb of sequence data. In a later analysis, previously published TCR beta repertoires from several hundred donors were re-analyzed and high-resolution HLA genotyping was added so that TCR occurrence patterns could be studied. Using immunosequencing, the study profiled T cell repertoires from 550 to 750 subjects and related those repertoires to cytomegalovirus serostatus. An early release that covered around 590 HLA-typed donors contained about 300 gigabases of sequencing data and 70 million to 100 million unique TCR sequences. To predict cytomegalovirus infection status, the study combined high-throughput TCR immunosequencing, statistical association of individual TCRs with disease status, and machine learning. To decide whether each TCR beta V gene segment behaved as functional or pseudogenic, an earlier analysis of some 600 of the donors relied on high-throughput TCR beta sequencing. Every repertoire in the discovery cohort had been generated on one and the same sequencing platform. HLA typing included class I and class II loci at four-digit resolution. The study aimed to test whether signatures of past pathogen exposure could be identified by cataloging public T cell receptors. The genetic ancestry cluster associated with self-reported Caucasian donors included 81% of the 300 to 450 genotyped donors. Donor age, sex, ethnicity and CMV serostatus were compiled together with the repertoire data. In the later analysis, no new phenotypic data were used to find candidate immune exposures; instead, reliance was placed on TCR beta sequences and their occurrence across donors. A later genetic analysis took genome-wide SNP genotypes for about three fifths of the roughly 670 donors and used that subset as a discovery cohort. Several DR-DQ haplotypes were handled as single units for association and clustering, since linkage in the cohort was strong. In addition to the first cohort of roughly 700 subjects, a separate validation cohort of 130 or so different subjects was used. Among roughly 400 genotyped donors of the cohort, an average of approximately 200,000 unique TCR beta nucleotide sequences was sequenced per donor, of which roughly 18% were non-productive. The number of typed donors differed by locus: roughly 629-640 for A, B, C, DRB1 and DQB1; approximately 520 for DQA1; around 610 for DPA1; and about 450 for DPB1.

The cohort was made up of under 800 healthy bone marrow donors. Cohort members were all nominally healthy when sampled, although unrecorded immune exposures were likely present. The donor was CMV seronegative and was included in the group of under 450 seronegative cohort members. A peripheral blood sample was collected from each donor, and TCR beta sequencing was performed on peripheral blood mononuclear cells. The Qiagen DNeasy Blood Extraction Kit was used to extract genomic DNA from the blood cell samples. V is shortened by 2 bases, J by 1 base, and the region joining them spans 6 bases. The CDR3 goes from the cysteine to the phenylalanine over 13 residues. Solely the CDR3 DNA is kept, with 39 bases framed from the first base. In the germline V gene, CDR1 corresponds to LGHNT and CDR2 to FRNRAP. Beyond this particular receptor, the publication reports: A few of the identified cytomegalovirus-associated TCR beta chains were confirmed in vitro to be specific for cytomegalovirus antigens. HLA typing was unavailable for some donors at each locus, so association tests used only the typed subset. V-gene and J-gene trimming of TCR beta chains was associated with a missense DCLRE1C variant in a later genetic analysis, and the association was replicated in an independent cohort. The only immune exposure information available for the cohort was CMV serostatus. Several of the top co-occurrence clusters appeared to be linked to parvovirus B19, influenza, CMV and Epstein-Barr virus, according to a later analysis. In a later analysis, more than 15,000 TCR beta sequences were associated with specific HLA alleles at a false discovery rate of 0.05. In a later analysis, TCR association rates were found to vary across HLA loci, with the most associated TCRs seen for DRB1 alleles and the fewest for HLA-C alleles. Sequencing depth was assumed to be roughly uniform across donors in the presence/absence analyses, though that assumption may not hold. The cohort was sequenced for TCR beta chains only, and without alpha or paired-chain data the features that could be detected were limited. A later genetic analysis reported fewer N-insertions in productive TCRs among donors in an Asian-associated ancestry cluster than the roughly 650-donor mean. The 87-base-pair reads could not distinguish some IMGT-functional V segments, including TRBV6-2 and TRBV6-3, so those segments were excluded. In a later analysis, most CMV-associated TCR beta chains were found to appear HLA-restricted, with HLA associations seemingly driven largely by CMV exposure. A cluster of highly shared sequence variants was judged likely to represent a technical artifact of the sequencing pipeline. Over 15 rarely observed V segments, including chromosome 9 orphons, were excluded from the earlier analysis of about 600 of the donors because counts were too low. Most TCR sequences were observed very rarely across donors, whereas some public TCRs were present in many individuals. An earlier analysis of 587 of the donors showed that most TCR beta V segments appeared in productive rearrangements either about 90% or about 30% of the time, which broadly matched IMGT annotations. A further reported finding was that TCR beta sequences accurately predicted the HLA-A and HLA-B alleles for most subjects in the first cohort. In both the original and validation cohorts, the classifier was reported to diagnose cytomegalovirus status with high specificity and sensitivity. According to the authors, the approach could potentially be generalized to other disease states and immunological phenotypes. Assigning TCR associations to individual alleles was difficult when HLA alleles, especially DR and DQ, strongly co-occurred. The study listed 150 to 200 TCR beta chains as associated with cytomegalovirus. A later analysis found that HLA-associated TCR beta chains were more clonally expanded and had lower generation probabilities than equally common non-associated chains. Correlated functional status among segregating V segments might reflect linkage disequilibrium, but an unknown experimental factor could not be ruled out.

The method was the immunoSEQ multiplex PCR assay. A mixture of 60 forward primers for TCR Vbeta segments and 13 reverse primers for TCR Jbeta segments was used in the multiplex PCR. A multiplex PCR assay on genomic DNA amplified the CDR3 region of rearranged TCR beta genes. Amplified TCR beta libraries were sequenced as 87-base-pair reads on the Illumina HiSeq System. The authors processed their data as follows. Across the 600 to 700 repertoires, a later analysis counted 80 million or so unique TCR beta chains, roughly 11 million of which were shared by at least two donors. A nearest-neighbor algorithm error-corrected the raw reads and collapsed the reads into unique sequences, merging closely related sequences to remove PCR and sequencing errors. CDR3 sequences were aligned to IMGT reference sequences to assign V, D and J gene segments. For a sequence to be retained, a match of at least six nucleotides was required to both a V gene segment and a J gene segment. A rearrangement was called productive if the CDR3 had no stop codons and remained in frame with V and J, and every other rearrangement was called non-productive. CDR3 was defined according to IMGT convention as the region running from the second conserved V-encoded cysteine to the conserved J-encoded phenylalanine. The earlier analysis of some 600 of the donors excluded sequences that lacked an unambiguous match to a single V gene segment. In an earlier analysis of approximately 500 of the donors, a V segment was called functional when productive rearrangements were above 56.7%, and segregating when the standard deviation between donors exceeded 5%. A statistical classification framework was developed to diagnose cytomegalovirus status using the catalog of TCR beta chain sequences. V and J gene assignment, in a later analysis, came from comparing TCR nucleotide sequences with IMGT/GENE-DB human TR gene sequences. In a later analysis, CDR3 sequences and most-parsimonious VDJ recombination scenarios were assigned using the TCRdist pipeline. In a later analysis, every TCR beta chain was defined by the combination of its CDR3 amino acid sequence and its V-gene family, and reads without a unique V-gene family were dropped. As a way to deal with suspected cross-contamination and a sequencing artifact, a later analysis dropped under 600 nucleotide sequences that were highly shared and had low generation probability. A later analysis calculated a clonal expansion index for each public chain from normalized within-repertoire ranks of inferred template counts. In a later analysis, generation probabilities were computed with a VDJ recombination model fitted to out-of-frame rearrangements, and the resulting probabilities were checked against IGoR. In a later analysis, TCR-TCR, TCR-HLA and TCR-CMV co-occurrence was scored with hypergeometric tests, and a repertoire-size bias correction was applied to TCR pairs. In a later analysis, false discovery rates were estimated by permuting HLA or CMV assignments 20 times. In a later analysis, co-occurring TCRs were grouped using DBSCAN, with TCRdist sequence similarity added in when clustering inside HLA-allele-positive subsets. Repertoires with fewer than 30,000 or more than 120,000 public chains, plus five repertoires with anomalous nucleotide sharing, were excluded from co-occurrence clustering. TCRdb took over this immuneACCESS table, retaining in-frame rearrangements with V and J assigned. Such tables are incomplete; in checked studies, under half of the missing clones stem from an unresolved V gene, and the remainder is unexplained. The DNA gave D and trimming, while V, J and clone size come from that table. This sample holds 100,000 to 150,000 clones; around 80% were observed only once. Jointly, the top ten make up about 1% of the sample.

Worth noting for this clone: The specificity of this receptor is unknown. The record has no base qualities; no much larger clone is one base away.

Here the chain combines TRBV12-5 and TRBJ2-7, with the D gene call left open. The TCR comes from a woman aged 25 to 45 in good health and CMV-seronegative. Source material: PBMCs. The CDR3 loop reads CASGLFLSYEQYF. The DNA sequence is TGTGCTAGTGGTTTGTTTCTTTCCTACGAGCAGTACTTC.